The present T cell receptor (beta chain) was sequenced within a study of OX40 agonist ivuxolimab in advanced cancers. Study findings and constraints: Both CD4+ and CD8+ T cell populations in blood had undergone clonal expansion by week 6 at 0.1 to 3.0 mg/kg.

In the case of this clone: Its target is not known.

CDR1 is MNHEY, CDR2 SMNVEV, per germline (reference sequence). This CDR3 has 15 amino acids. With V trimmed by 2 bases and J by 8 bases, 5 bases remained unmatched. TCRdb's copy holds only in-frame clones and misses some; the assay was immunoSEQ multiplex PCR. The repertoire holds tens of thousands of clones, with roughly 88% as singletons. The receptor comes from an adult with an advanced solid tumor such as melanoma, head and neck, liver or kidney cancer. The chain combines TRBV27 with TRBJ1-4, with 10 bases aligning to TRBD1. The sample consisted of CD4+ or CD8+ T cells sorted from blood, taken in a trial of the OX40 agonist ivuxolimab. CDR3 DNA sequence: TGTGCCAGCAGTTTAGGGGGACAGGGGTACGAAAAACTGTTTTTT. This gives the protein CASSLGGQGYEKLFF.